These T cell receptor beta chains were read from a single sample in a study of cytomegalovirus exposure and HLA in healthy donors. TCRdb's table, derived via immunoSEQ multiplex PCR, lists solely in-frame clones and lacks some. The sample consists of under 110,000 clones, around 80% of them appearing once. Sample: PBMCs. These receptors were taken from a woman in her forties or fifties in good health and CMV-seropositive. Each CDR3 is given with its conserved first and last residue. Not every row has a clone size; where given, it reads once, few, many or a size class.

V gene: TRBV19; clone size: few; J gene: TRBJ1-4; CDR3 protein: CASNPTGWDRGLFF
V gene: TRBV19; clone size: -; J gene: TRBJ2-7; CDR3 protein: CASAMKYSTPYEQYF
V gene: TRBV7-2; clone size: -; J gene: TRBJ2-5; CDR3 protein: CASSQNREETQYF
V gene: TRBV18; clone size: -; J gene: TRBJ2-3; CDR3 protein: CASSLLAGGPADTQYF
V gene: TRBV6-5; clone size: -; J gene: TRBJ1-2; CDR3 protein: CASSFTGGEDGYTF
V gene: TRBV27; clone size: -; J gene: TRBJ2-7; CDR3 protein: CASSFLSGGAYEQYF
V gene: TRBV4-2; clone size: -; J gene: TRBJ1-4; CDR3 protein: CASSQDQTAATNEKLFF
V gene: TRBV6-1; clone size: -; J gene: TRBJ1-5; CDR3 protein: CASRTGNQPQHF
V gene: TRBV5-6; clone size: medium-sized; J gene: TRBJ2-2; CDR3 protein: CASSRQGLDTGELFF
V gene: TRBV28; clone size: few; J gene: TRBJ1-4; CDR3 protein: CASSFMGTDEKLFF
V gene: TRBV18; clone size: -; J gene: TRBJ1-1; CDR3 protein: CASSPRAATEAFF
V gene: TRBV18; clone size: -; J gene: TRBJ2-3; CDR3 protein: CASSPLAPGQPSTDTQYF
V gene: TRBV21-1; clone size: -; J gene: TRBJ2-3; CDR3 protein: CASSWGTGSYTDTQYF
V gene: TRBV19; clone size: -; J gene: TRBJ2-7; CDR3 protein: CASTSGATYEQYF
V gene: TRBV27; clone size: -; J gene: TRBJ2-5; CDR3 protein: CASSYQREQETQYF
V gene: TRBV27; clone size: -; J gene: TRBJ2-3; CDR3 protein: CASKSSGRGTQYF
V gene: TRBV9; clone size: -; J gene: TRBJ1-1; CDR3 protein: CASSDPSDTEAFF
V gene: TRBV9; clone size: -; J gene: TRBJ2-5; CDR3 protein: CASSPEQGETQYF
V gene: TRBV2; clone size: -; J gene: TRBJ2-1; CDR3 protein: CASSALGLAGNNEQFF
V gene: TRBV7-2; clone size: -; J gene: TRBJ1-2; CDR3 protein: CASSLLTNYGYTF
V gene: TRBV15; clone size: once; J gene: TRBJ1-2; CDR3 protein: CATSSDRGGYFNGYTF
V gene: TRBV5-8; clone size: -; J gene: TRBJ2-1; CDR3 protein: CASSRGQGYNEQFF
V gene: TRBV19; clone size: few; J gene: TRBJ2-1; CDR3 protein: CASSTNRVNEQFF
V gene: TRBV2; clone size: -; J gene: TRBJ1-5; CDR3 protein: CASSGRGGFGNQPQHF
V gene: TRBV5-4; clone size: -; J gene: TRBJ1-2; CDR3 protein: CASSWEGPRQFSNYGYTF
V gene: TRBV7-3; clone size: -; J gene: TRBJ1-2; CDR3 protein: CASSSDRAFGYTF
V gene: TRBV11-2; clone size: -; J gene: TRBJ2-7; CDR3 protein: CASTVKGLAGSSYEQYF
V gene: TRBV5-1; clone size: -; J gene: TRBJ1-1; CDR3 protein: CASSLASGTGGMGTEAFF
V gene: TRBV5-1; clone size: -; J gene: TRBJ1-3; CDR3 protein: CASSSRSQGQTGGNTIYF